The clone carrying this T cell receptor (beta chain) showed up just once. Antigen unknown. Between the mid-2010s and the late 2010s, patients underwent resection in Japan or China. Histologic diagnosis was independently verified by two lung pathologists. This sample is drawn from a study of immune evolution from preneoplasia to lung adenocarcinoma. The study, taken as a whole, reports: Top clone share appeared to fall from AAH through AIS, MIA, adenocarcinoma. Clonality was highest in normal lung, lower in later-stage lesions apparently.

CDR3 length: 14 amino acids. Germline values: CDR1 GTSNPN, CDR2 SVGIG (reference sequence). V gave up 5 bases and J gave up 5 bases, with 17 bases separating them. Here immunoSEQ multiplex PCR was the method, and the copy in TCRdb shows in-frame clones only, minus some. Altogether thousands of clones are present, around four fifths being singletons, with the ten largest covering roughly 15%. The sequence derives from a person aged 35 to 50 with lung adenocarcinoma. This chain uses TRBV30 with TRBJ2-3, with a possible D match to TRBD1 (7 bases). The sample was FFPE adjacent normal lung tissue. The CDR3 is CAWRRRGQVDTQYF. In DNA, the CDR3 is TGTGCCTGGCGGAGGAGGGGGCAGGTAGATACGCAGTATTTT.